The 13 T cell receptor beta chains listed next were all sequenced from one sample in a study of monozygotic twins with cystic fibrosis. TCRdb's copy holds only in-frame clones and misses some; the assay was immunoSEQ multiplex PCR. Of about 23,000 clones listed, 95% to 98% are singletons. Material for sequencing was blood. The receptors originated from a girl aged 10 to 17 with cystic fibrosis.

This chain connects TRBV4-3 to TRBJ1-1; 7 nucleotides agree with TRBD1. The CDR3 contains 15 residues. V gave up 0 bases and J gave up 4 bases; unmatched junction bases: 5. Germline V lookup: CDR1 LGHNA, CDR2 YSLEER. The CDR3 DNA sequence: TGCGCCAGCAGCCAAGAGACAGGGATATCCACTGAAGCTTTCTTT. Translation gives CASSQETGISTEAFF.

This chain joins TRBV6-7 and TRBJ2-7; D remains unclear. TRBV6-7 counts as an open reading frame of uncertain function. Trimming removed 4 bases from V and 0 bases from J, with 13 bases in between. CDR3 size: 15 residues. This CDR3 is CASSSPTDSSYEQYV. In DNA form, the CDR3 reads TGTGCCAGCAGTTCCCCCACAGATTCCTCCTACGAGCAGTACGTC.

The V gene is TRBV6-5, the J gene TRBJ1-1, with 7 bases aligning to TRBD1. This CDR3 is built from 13 residues. Looked up from germline, CDR1 is MNHEY and CDR2 is SVGAGI. Unmatched junction bases numbered 9, after V lost 8 bases and J lost 6 bases. CDR3 in amino acids: CASEQGFRAEAFF. The CDR3 bases are TGTGCCAGCGAACAGGGGTTTAGGGCTGAAGCTTTCTTT.

The chain is built from TRBV7-2 and TRBJ2-1; the match to TRBD2 covers 9 bases. The CDR3 has 15 amino acids. Unmatched junction bases numbered 6, after V lost 2 bases and J lost 7 bases. From germline, CDR1 is SGHTA and CDR2 FQGNSA. CDR3 amino acids: CASSLYPSGINEQFF. The CDR3 coding sequence is TGTGCCAGCAGCTTATACCCTAGCGGGATTAATGAGCAGTTCTTC.

The genes are TRBV5-8 and TRBJ2-3; D ambiguous. This CDR3 has 17 amino acids. The V gene lost 1 base and the J gene lost 1 base, with 16 bases spanning the gap. Germline CDR1 reads SGHTS; CDR2 reads YDEGEE. Here the CDR3 DNA reads TGTGCCAGCAGCTTGTTGTTTCGGTCGAGTGGCACAGATACGCAGTATTTT. Protein sequence: CASSLLFRSSGTDTQYF.

This chain joins TRBV25-1 and TRBJ2-7; D remains unclear. CDR3 length equals 12 residues. From germline, CDR1 is MGHDK and CDR2 SYGVNS. Trimming left V 3 bases short and J 5 bases short, with 8 bases between. The CDR3 is CASSEGKHEQYV. CDR3 sequence (DNA): TGTGCCAGCAGTGAGGGGAAACACGAGCAGTACGTC.

The chain joins TRBV5-4 to TRBJ2-5; TRBD1 agrees at 10 bases. With 6 bases clipped from V and 4 bases from J, the junction kept 9 bases outside the gene matches. The CDR3 runs 15 residues. CDR1 and CDR2 from the germline V gene are SGHNT and YYREEE (reference sequence). CDR3 sequence (DNA): TGTGCCAGCACCAGCCGGGACAGGGGACCAGAGACCCAGTACTTC. Translated, it gives CASTSRDRGPETQYF. Looking up the rest from reference TRBV5-4 and TRBJ2-5 gives the full variable domain: ETGVTQSPTHLIKTRGQQVTLRCSSQSGHNTVSWYQQALGQGPQFIFQYYREEENGRGNFPPRFSGLQFPNYSSELNVNALELDDSALYLCASTSRDRGPETQYFGPGTRLLVL.

The rearrangement joins TRBV30 to TRBJ2-5, with D perhaps TRBD1 or TRBD2 (6 bases each). The germline V gene has CDR1 GTSNPN and CDR2 SVGIG (reference sequence). Trimming cost V 0 bases and J 4 bases, with 12 bases left between them. The CDR3 spans 14 residues. The CDR3: CAWSVRGALETQYF. In nucleotides, the CDR3 is TGTGCCTGGAGTGTAAGGGGGGCTCTAGAGACCCAGTACTTC.

V and J are TRBV5-1 and TRBJ1-1, with D tentatively TRBD1 (5 bases). This CDR3 has 16 residues. In germline, CDR1 is SGHRS, CDR2 YFSETQ. Trimming removed 1 base at V and 7 bases at J, with 20 bases between. The CDR3 reads CASSLRPRAEGVEAFF. For the CDR3, the DNA is TGCGCCAGCAGCTTGCGGCCCAGGGCCGAGGGCGTTGAAGCTTTCTTT.

The V and J genes are TRBV4-3 and TRBJ1-2; no clear D gene. Trimming removed 1 base at V and 2 bases at J, with 8 bases between. Germline V gene data show CDR1 as LGHNA and CDR2 as YSLEER. This CDR3 comprises 14 residues. CDR3 amino acids: CASSQGTANYGYTF. CDR3 in DNA: TGCGCCAGCAGCCAAGGGACGGCCAACTATGGCTACACCTTC.

The genes are TRBV13 and TRBJ1-2; D is uncertain. This CDR3 is built from 13 residues. The V end was cut by 2 bases, the J end by 4 bases, with 8 bases between. Germline CDR1 reads PRHDT; CDR2 reads FYEKMQ (reference sequence). The DNA of the CDR3 is TGTGCCAGCAGCTTAAGGGCCTCCTATGGCTACACCTTC. Its translation: CASSLRASYGYTF.

The V gene is TRBV9, the J gene TRBJ1-1; 7 positions agree with TRBD1. This CDR3 is 15 amino acids long. Germline-derived CDR1 and CDR2 are SGDLS and YYNGEE. V shed 4 bases and J 1 base; nucleotides not matched to a gene: 7. The CDR3 nucleotides read TGTGCCAGCAGCTCTCAAGACAGGGCGAACACTGAAGCTTTCTTT. Its translation is CASSSQDRANTEAFF. Using reference TRBV9 and TRBJ1-1 for the parts outside the CDR3, the full variable domain is DSGVTQTPKHLITATGQRVTLRCSPRSGDLSVYWYQQSLDQGLQFLIQYYNGEERAKGNILERFSAQQFPDLHSELNLSSLELGDSALYFCASSSQDRANTEAFFGQGTRLTVV.

The J gene is TRBJ1-2, the V gene TRBV2; D is unresolved. This CDR3 spans 15 amino acids. Germline CDR1 SNHLY, CDR2 FYNNEI. Trimming took off 3 bases at V and 4 bases at J, with 15 bases between the two ends. Here the CDR3 DNA reads TGTGCCAGCAGTGACCCCTCTTCAGGCATCTATGGCTACACCTTC. Translated: CASSDPSSGIYGYTF. The full variable domain, its missing parts supplied by reference TRBV2 and TRBJ1-2, is EPEVTQTPSHQVTQMGQEVILRCVPISNHLYFYWYRQILGQKVEFLVSFYNNEISEKSEIFDDQFSVERPDGSNFTLKIRSTKLEDSAMYFCASSDPSSGIYGYTFGSGTRLTVV.